The 16 T cell receptor beta chains below were found in one sample sequenced in a study of neoadjuvant anti-PD-1 for oral cavity cancer. Regarding time point: after neoadjuvant nivolumab, at surgical resection. The repertoire was sequenced with immunoSEQ multiplex PCR; TCRdb's copy has only in-frame clones and lacks some. The top ten clones hold around 3% of a sample with 65,000 to 70,000 clones, 70% to 90% of them seen once. Specimen: PBMCs, collected after nivolumab (anti-PD-1) treatment. The origin of the receptors is a person aged 40 to 85 with oral cavity squamous cell carcinoma.

J is TRBJ1-2 and V is TRBV9, with D unclear. Germline V gives CDR1 SGDLS, CDR2 YYNGEE. The V end was cut by 3 bases, the J end by 6 bases, with 9 bases between. CDR3 size: 12 residues. The CDR3 nucleotides read TGTGCCAGCAGCGGAGGAGTAGATGGCTACACCTTC. Translated, it gives CASSGGVDGYTF.

The rearrangement uses TRBV4-2 and TRBJ2-5, with 11 nucleotides matching TRBD2. This CDR3 comprises 16 residues. V lost 2 bases and J lost 5; bases outside the gene matches: 7. Germline lookup yields CDR1 LGHNA and CDR2 YNFKEQ. CDR3 in DNA: TGTGCCAGCAGCCAATCCCTTAGCGGGGGGGCTGAGACCCAGTACTTC. Translating it yields CASSQSLSGGAETQYF.

In this sample, this clone turned up once. The chain combines TRBV9 with TRBJ1-4; D is perhaps TRBD1 (6 bases). The V gene lost 2 bases and the J gene lost 7 bases, with 15 bases spanning the gap. This CDR3 has 15 amino acids. CDR1 is SGDLS, CDR2 YYNGEE, per germline. The CDR3 loop reads CASSVRGGFGEKLFF. The CDR3 coding sequence is TGTGCCAGCAGCGTGAGAGGGGGTTTTGGTGAAAAACTGTTTTTT.

This rearrangement joins TRBV27 to TRBJ1-1; 11 bases map to TRBD1. CDR1 and CDR2 (germline): MNHEY, SMNVEV (reference sequence). The CDR3 has 14 amino acids. Unmatched junction bases numbered 4, after V lost 5 bases and J lost 5 bases. Here the CDR3 DNA reads TGTGCCAGCAGTCAAGGGACAGGGGGGACTGAAGCTTTCTTT. This encodes CASSQGTGGTEAFF.

The chain combines TRBV6-5 with TRBJ2-7; 7 positions match TRBD2. V dropped 10 bases and J dropped 2; count of bases not matched to a gene: 8. The CDR3 is 13 amino acids. CDR1 is MNHEY and CDR2 is SVGAGI in the germline V gene. The CDR3 here is CATTNSGTYEQYF. The CDR3 coding sequence is TGTGCCACCACGAACAGCGGGACCTACGAGCAGTACTTC.

This chain uses TRBV10-1 with TRBJ2-7; no clear D gene. V was cut by 5 bases and J by 2 bases, with 10 bases left in between. The length of the CDR3 is 13 residues. The germline V gene encodes CDR1 WNHNN and CDR2 SYGVQD (reference sequence). The CDR3 region is CASSLTPAYEQYF. The CDR3 region has the DNA TGCGCCAGCAGTTTGACACCCGCCTACGAGCAGTACTTC.

The chain links TRBV4-2 to TRBJ2-2; D not resolved. The germline V gene encodes CDR1 LGHNA and CDR2 YNFKEQ. The V end lost 0 bases, the J end lost 6 bases, and 8 bases lay between the germline ends. The CDR3 has 14 residues. CDR3: CASSQEYMAGELFF. In DNA form, the CDR3 reads TGTGCCAGCAGCCAAGAATACATGGCCGGGGAGCTGTTTTTT.

The CDR3 DNA is TGTGCCAGCAGCAAATACAGGGAAGCGGCTAACTATGGCTACACCTTC. This sequence encodes CASSKYREAANYGYTF. The chain uses TRBV7-2 and TRBJ1-2; tentative D call: TRBD1 (6 bases). Germline values: CDR1 SGHTA, CDR2 FQGNSA. V lost 5 bases and J lost 0, with 16 bases in between. The CDR3 totals 16 residues.

The chain couples TRBV6-1 to TRBJ2-7; D ambiguous. V was cut by 5 bases and J by 2 bases, with 13 bases left in between. This CDR3 is 14 amino acids long. Germline V CDR1 and CDR2: MNHNS, SASEGT. The CDR3 DNA reads TGTGCCAGCAGTCGGACGTCGGACCCCTACGAGCAGTACTTC. This encodes CASSRTSDPYEQYF.

The J gene is TRBJ2-1, the V gene TRBV7-8, with 7 bases matching TRBD1. The ends lost 5 bases at V and 8 bases at J; junction bases unmatched: 9. Looked up from germline, CDR1 is SGHVS and CDR2 is FQNEAQ. This CDR3 has 14 residues. Here the CDR3 DNA reads TGTGCCAGCAGCACCCAGGGGGAGATCGATGAGCAGTTCTTC. It translates to CASSTQGEIDEQFF.

The V and J genes are TRBV11-1 and TRBJ1-3; 7 bases align to TRBD1. Germline assignment: CDR1 SGHAT and CDR2 FQDESV (reference sequence). Trimming cost V 5 bases and J 0 bases; bases outside gene matches: 4. This CDR3 region has 15 residues. In nucleotides, the CDR3 is TGTGCCAGCAGCGCACAGGGGTACTCTGGAAACACCATATATTTT. It yields the protein CASSAQGYSGNTIYF.

V and J are TRBV19 and TRBJ2-3; TRBD1 matches 9 bases. Germline lookup yields CDR1 LNHDA and CDR2 SQIVND (reference sequence). The CDR3 has 15 residues. The V segment lost 3 bases and the J segment 4 bases; nucleotides outside the gene matches: 5. DNA for the CDR3: TGTGCCAGTAGTATGCGGGACAGGGTTGCAGATACGCAGTATTTT. Residues: CASSMRDRVADTQYF.

This clone came up a few times. The rearrangement links TRBV29-1 to TRBJ1-2; D is perhaps TRBD1 (6 bases). This CDR3 spans 14 amino acids. From germline, CDR1 is SQVTM and CDR2 ANQGSEA. Trimming removed 0 bases at V and 8 bases at J, with 16 bases between. CDR3 nucleotide sequence: TGCAGCGTTGAAGAAGGGTCGGGGGCGAACGGCTACACCTTC. The encoded protein is CSVEEGSGANGYTF.

The genes are TRBV30 and TRBJ2-3; 10 bases agree with TRBD2. The V gene's germline CDR1 is GTSNPN and CDR2 SVGIG (reference sequence). After removal of 5 bases from V and 3 bases from J, the junction contained 8 bases not matched to a gene. The length of the CDR3 is 15 residues. The CDR3 DNA reads as TGTGCCTGGGTTCCGGGACTAGCGCCTACAGATACGCAGTATTTT. Translated, it gives CAWVPGLAPTDTQYF. Drawing the rest from reference TRBV30 and TRBJ2-3, the complete variable domain is SQTIHQWPATLVQPVGSPLSLECTVEGTSNPNLYWYRQAAGRGLQLLFYSVGIGQISSEVPQNLSASRPQDRQFILSSKKLLLSDSGFYLCAWVPGLAPTDTQYFGPGTRLTVL.

This chain uses TRBV6-6 with TRBJ1-5; D is ambiguous. The CDR3 consists of 15 residues. The V end lost 6 bases, the J end lost 1 base, and 13 bases lay between the germline ends. The germline gives CDR1 MNHNY, CDR2 SVGAGI (reference sequence). The CDR3 bases are TGTGCCAGCAGGCCTGGCGGCGAGAGCAATCAGCCCCAGCATTTT. Translating it yields CASRPGGESNQPQHF.

V usage is TRBV19 and J usage is TRBJ2-7, with TRBD1 identical over 7 bases. CDR1 is LNHDA and CDR2 is SQIVND in the germline V gene (reference sequence). Trimming removed 2 bases from V and 8 bases from J; junction bases left unmatched: 15. The CDR3 is made up of 16 amino acids. The chain's CDR3 is CASSINFNRGASQQYF. For the CDR3, the DNA is TGTGCCAGTAGTATAAATTTTAACAGGGGAGCCTCCCAGCAGTACTTC.